This T cell receptor (beta chain) was identified during a study of cytomegalovirus exposure and HLA in healthy donors. The CDR3 loop spans 15 amino acids. V shed 2 bases and J 2 bases; nucleotides not matched to a gene: 4. The V gene's germline CDR1 is LGHNA and CDR2 YNFKEQ. Though nominally healthy at sampling, donors likely had unrecorded immune exposures. Concerning this clone itself: Its antigen is unidentified.

The PCR employed 60 Vbeta primers together with 13 Jbeta primers. The repertoire was sequenced with immunoSEQ multiplex PCR; TCRdb's copy has only in-frame clones and lacks some. Among about 150,000 clones listed, about 80% were seen once. Study-level results: Productive rates of about 87% or about 30% were seen for most TCR beta V segments in an earlier analysis. Reported findings show TCR beta sequences accurately forecast HLA-A and HLA-B alleles in most subjects. When presence/absence was analysed, sequencing depth was taken to be roughly uniform across donors.

The chain joins TRBV4-2 to TRBJ2-5; TRBD1 matches 8 bases. The sample taken for sequencing was PBMCs. This receptor was identified in a man aged 30 to 45 in good health and CMV-seropositive. CDR3 DNA: TGTGCCAGCAGCCAACTGACAGGGGTTCAAGAGACCCAGTACTTC. Amino acid sequence: CASSQLTGVQETQYF.